This TCR beta chain was identified in a study of blood T cell repertoires in COVID-19. Study summary: The cDNA or gDNA used as material had been derived from T cells, B-cell-depleted T cells, or PBMCs.

The CDR3 totals 15 residues. Germline CDR1 and CDR2: SGHAT and FQNNGV. Trimming removed 1 base at V and 2 bases at J, with 11 bases between. The protocol was immunoSEQ multiplex PCR, while the TCRdb copy is restricted to in-frame clones and leaves out a portion. This table has some 250,000 clones, approximately 84% appearing once. Categorization into cohorts depended on clinical history that participants reported. The V gene is TRBV11-2, the J gene TRBJ2-5; D unclear. Input material: PBMCs or T cells enriched from blood (not recorded which). The TCR was taken from a man younger than 35 who had recovered from COVID-19. CDR3 protein: CASSLGRKLQETQYF. In DNA form, the CDR3 reads TGTGCCAGCAGCTTAGGCCGCAAACTTCAAGAGACCCAGTACTTC. Full variable domain (outside the CDR3, taken from reference TRBV11-2 and TRBJ2-5): EAGVAQSPRYKIIEKRQSVAFWCNPISGHATLYWYQQILGQGPKLLIQFQNNGVVDDSQLPKDRFSAERLKGVDSTLKIQPAKLEDSAVYLCASSLGRKLQETQYFGPGTRLLVL.